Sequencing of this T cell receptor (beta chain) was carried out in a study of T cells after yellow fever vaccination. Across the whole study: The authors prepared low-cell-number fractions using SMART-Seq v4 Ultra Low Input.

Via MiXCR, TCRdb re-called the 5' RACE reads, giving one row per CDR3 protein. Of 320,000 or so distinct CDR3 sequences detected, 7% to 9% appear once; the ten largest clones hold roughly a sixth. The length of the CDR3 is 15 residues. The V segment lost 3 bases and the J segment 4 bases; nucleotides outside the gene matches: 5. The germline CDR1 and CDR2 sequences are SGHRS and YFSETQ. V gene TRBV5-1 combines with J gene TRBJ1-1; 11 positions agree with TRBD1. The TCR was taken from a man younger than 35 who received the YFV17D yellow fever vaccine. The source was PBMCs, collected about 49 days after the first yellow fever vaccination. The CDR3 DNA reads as TGCGCCAGCAGCTCCGGACAGGGGGCTAGCACTGAAGCTTTCTTT. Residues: CASSSGQGASTEAFF.